The present T cell receptor (beta chain) was sequenced within a study of regulatory T cells in long-lasting Graves disease. Study conclusions and caveats: The study found TRBV28, TRBJ1-2 and TRBJ2-5 favored in persistent disease.

This clonotype was recorded a few times. Its target is unknown. Arm-PCR with iRepertoire HTBI primers amplified the CDR3 regions for these TCR beta libraries. TCRdb passed the multiplex PCR reads through MiXCR, listing each CDR3 protein once. The sample consists of about 240,000 distinct CDR3 sequences, around 20% of them appearing once. Described time point: newly diagnosed GD, antithyroid drugs for less than 3 months. The TCR library was made from RNA extracted from PBMCs. Per American Thyroid Association guidelines, Graves' disease was diagnosed. The V gene's germline CDR1 is KGHSH and CDR2 LQKENI. This CDR3 spans 15 amino acids. The ends were cut back, 0 bases at V and 5 bases at J, with 13 bases in the middle.

Sequencing was performed on peripheral blood mononuclear cells (PBMCs), taken at new diagnosis, from a patient treated with antithyroid drugs. This sequence was found in a female donor with Graves disease. The chain employs TRBV18 and TRBJ1-1, with a tentative D call TRBD1 (6 bases). This CDR3 reads CASSPPSQGRTEAFF. The CDR3 nucleotides are TGTGCCAGCTCACCACCGAGCCAGGGGAGGACTGAAGCTTTCTTT.